This T cell receptor (beta chain) was documented in a study of beta chain features in type 1 diabetes. Study-wide context: Patients and healthy donors were similar in age, gender and cell yields. Study outcomes and limitations: Type 1 diabetes patients had moderately but significantly shorter TCRB CDR3s in all four CD4+ subsets.

The whole isolated RNA underwent reverse transcription, so sequencing captured expressed TCRB transcripts. Using immunoSEQ multiplex PCR, the repertoire was profiled, and TCRdb retains in-frame clones only, with some absent. Of hundreds of thousands of clones detected, around an eighth appear once; the ten largest clones hold approximately 0.02%. For this clone: Its target is not known.

The authors sorted CD4+ naive, central memory, regulatory and stem cell-like memory cells via CD45RO/CCR7/CD25/CD127/CD95/CD27. The CDR3 contains 13 residues. Trimming shortened V by 3 bases and J by 1 base, and 7 bases separated the two germline ends. Germline V gene sequence: CDR1 SGDLS, CDR2 YYNGEE. V is TRBV9 and J is TRBJ1-1; no clear D. Sequencing was done on a sample of naive CD4+ T cells from blood. The TCR originated in a man between 18 and 29 years old with type 1 diabetes. Written as DNA, the CDR3 is TGTGCCAGCAGCGAGGCACCGAACACTGAAGCTTTCTTT. Translated, it gives CASSEAPNTEAFF.